The present entry profiles one TCR beta chain with its context. Its antigen is not identified. The V end was cut by 1 base, the J end by 4 bases, with 12 bases between. The CDR3 covers 15 residues. Looked up from germline, CDR1 is SGHTA and CDR2 is FQGTGA. The table came from immunoSEQ multiplex PCR; TCRdb's copy has only in-frame clones and leaves some out. The repertoire holds under 13,000 clones, with approximately 82% as singletons. This sample is drawn from a study of immune evolution from preneoplasia to lung adenocarcinoma. Findings of the study overall: Later-stage lesions seemingly showed higher T cell density and diversity than normal lung. Compared with EGFR-mutant or double wild-type lesions, KRAS-mutant nodules were more clonal.

What was sequenced was FFPE minimally invasive lung adenocarcinoma tissue. The V call is TRBV7-3, the J call TRBJ2-3; tentatively, D is TRBD2 (6 bases). This clonotype originated in a person between 65 and 79 years old with lung adenocarcinoma. The CDR3 bases are TGTGCCAGCAGCTTAAATGGGGGAGGTGCAGATACGCAGTATTTT. Translation: CASSLNGGGADTQYF.